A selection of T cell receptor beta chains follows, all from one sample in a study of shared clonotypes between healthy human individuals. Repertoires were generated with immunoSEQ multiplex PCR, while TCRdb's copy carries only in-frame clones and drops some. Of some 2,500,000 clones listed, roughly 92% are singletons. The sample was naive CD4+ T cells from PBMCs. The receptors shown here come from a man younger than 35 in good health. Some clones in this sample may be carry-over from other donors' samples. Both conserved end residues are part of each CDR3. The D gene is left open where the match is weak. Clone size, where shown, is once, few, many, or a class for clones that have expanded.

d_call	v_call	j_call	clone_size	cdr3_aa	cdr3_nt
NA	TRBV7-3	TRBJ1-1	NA	CASSLSGSSMNTEAFF	TGTGCCAGCAGCTTAAGTGGTTCCTCCATGAACACTGAAGCTTTCTTT
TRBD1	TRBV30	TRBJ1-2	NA	CAWRRTGNNYGYTF	TGTGCCTGGAGGAGGACAGGGAATAACTATGGCTACACCTTC
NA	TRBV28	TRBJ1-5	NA	CASRSPWGLNQPQHF	TGTGCCAGCAGAAGTCCATGGGGGTTGAATCAGCCCCAGCATTTT
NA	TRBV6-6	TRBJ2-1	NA	CASSLGWNEQFF	TGTGCCAGCAGCCTCGGATGGAATGAGCAGTTCTTC
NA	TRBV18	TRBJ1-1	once	CASSPPLGYTEAFF	TGTGCCAGCTCACCACCACTAGGGTACACTGAAGCTTTCTTT
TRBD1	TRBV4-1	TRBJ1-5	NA	CASSQNPTGPNQPQHF	TGCGCCAGCAGCCAAAACCCGACAGGGCCCAATCAGCCCCAGCATTTT
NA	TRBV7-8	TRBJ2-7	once	CASSLETGPGYEQYF	TGTGCCAGCAGCTTAGAAACAGGGCCGGGCTACGAGCAGTACTTC
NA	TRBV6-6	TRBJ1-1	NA	CASKGSGSSDTEAFF	TGTGCCAGCAAAGGCTCAGGCTCCTCGGACACTGAAGCTTTCTTT
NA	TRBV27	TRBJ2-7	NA	CASSEGRPYEQYF	TGTGCCAGCAGTGAGGGACGGCCCTACGAGCAGTACTTC
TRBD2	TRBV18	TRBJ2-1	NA	CASSRDAAGGPDDEQFF	TGTGCCAGCTCGCGCGACGCGGCGGGAGGGCCGGACGATGAGCAGTTCTTC
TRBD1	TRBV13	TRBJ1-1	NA	CASSLDFPQGFLNTEAFF	TGTGCCAGCAGCTTAGATTTCCCACAGGGGTTCCTGAACACTGAAGCTTTCTTT
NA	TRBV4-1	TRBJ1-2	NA	CASSLKGVGTHDDGYTF	TGCGCCAGCAGCCTAAAAGGGGTAGGGACCCACGACGATGGCTACACCTTC
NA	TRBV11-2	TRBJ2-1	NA	CASSLGYPGNEQFF	TGTGCCAGCAGCTTGGGCTACCCTGGGAATGAGCAGTTCTTC
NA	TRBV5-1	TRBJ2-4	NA	CASSSRVGKNIQYF	TGCGCCAGCAGCTCCAGGGTGGGGAAAAACATTCAGTACTTC
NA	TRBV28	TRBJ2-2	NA	CASRSNTGELFF	TGTGCCAGCAGATCTAACACCGGGGAGCTGTTTTTT
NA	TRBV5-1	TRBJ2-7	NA	CASSLRGTEPYEQYF	TGCGCCAGCAGCCTCCGGGGGACGGAACCCTACGAGCAGTACTTC
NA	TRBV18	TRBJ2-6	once	CASSSSGANVLTF	TGTGCCAGCTCTAGCTCTGGGGCCAACGTCCTGACTTTC
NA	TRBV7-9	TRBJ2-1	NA	CASTIGQPMGDEQFF	TGTGCCAGCACCATCGGACAGCCCATGGGCGATGAGCAGTTCTTC
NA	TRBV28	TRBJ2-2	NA	CASSYFRGGNSGELFF	TGTGCCAGCAGTTACTTCAGGGGTGGAAATTCCGGGGAGCTGTTTTTT
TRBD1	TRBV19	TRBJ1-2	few	CASSMGQGWGYTF	TGTGCCAGTAGTATGGGACAGGGATGGGGCTACACCTTC
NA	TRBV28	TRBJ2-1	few	CASNDGGRYNEQFF	TGTGCCAGTAACGACGGGGGCAGGTACAATGAGCAGTTCTTC
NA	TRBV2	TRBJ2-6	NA	CASSEMGRTGANVLTF	TGTGCCAGCAGTGAAATGGGCAGAACTGGGGCCAACGTCCTGACTTTC
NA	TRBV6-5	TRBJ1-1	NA	CASSSVGFGNTEAFF	TGTGCCAGCAGCTCCGTCGGGTTTGGGAACACTGAAGCTTTCTTT
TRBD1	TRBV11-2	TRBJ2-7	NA	CASSPTPRDRFYEQYF	TGTGCCAGCAGCCCCACCCCCCGGGACAGGTTCTACGAGCAGTACTTC
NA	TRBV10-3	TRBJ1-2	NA	CAISESTGIAGYTF	TGTGCCATCAGTGAGTCGACGGGCATAGCGGGCTACACCTTC
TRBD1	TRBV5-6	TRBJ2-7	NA	CASSPRTGGLEQYF	TGTGCCAGCAGCCCTCGGACAGGGGGCCTCGAGCAGTACTTC
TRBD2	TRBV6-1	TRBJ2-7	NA	CASNAAREAEQYF	TGTGCCAGCAACGCAGCCCGGGAGGCGGAGCAGTACTTC
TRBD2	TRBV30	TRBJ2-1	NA	CGASGRRNEQFF	TGTGGAGCTAGCGGGAGGAGGAATGAGCAGTTCTTC
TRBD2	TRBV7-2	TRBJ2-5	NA	CASSSGTSQQETQYF	TGTGCCAGCAGCTCCGGGACTAGTCAGCAAGAGACCCAGTACTTC
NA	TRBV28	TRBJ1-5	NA	CASSSTAGTEVLPVQHF	TGTGCCAGCAGCTCAACCGCCGGGACCGAGGTTCTCCCAGTTCAGCATTTT
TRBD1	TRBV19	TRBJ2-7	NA	CASSILAGGSYEQYF	TGTGCCAGTAGTATTTTGGCAGGGGGTTCCTACGAGCAGTACTTC
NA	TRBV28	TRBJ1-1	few	CASIDIWRFAFF	TGTGCCAGCATCGATATATGGCGCTTCGCTTTCTTT
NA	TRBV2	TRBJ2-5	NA	CASGRVRETQYF	TGTGCCAGCGGAAGGGTTCGTGAGACCCAGTACTTC
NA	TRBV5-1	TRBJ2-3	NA	CASTDLASTDTQYF	TGCGCCAGCACCGACCTAGCAAGCACAGATACGCAGTATTTT
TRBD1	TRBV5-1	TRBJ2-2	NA	CASSAPGQGGTGELFF	TGCGCCAGCAGCGCGCCGGGACAGGGGGGGACCGGGGAGCTGTTTTTT
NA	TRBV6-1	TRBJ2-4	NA	CASSEGPPAGSRAKNIQYF	TGTGCCAGCAGTGAAGGCCCCCCCGCAGGGAGCAGGGCCAAAAACATTCAGTACTTC
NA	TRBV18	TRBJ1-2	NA	CASSPLGEVAGYTF	TGTGCCAGCTCACCTTTGGGGGAGGTCGCTGGCTACACCTTC
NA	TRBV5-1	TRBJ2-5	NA	CASSLEGGRETQYF	TGCGCCAGCAGCTTGGAAGGGGGGCGGGAGACCCAGTACTTC
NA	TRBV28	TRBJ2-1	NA	CASSPYYNEQFF	TGTGCCAGCAGTCCGTATTACAATGAGCAGTTCTTC
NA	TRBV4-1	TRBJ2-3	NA	CASSQARGTQYF	TGCGCCAGCAGCCAAGCACGGGGTACGCAGTATTTT
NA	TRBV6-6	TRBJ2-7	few	CASTQQGSVVEQYF	TGTGCCAGCACCCAGCAGGGTTCGGTGGTCGAGCAGTACTTC
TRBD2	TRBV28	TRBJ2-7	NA	CASSLVSGIYEQYF	TGTGCCAGCAGTTTAGTCAGCGGGATCTACGAGCAGTACTTC
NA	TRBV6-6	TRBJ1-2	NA	CASSYGRQAGYTF	TGTGCCAGCAGTTACGGCCGACAGGCTGGCTACACCTTC
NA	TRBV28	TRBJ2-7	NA	CASSFRGDLSYEQYF	TGTGCCAGCAGTTTCCGAGGGGACCTCTCCTACGAGCAGTACTTC
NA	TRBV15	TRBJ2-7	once	CATSTFYEQYF	TGTGCCACCAGCACTTTTTACGAGCAGTACTTC